The 15 T cell receptor beta chains in this list originate from one sample, sequenced in a study of cytomegalovirus exposure and HLA in healthy donors. The study ran its PCR with 60 Vbeta and 13 Jbeta primers. Sequencing used immunoSEQ multiplex PCR; TCRdb keeps in-frame clones, though not all of them. The sample has 200,000 to 300,000 clones, 84% seen once. Material: PBMCs. These receptors originate from a woman between 40 and 55 years old in good health and CMV-seropositive.

This clone was detected only once. This chain joins TRBV25-1 and TRBJ1-6; maybe TRBD1 (5 bases). This CDR3 comprises 13 residues. V was clipped by 6 bases and J by 6 bases, with 9 bases between them. Germline assignment: CDR1 MGHDK and CDR2 SYGVNS. CDR3 protein: CASRDTANSPLHF. The CDR3 nucleotides read TGTGCCAGCAGGGACACCGCTAATTCACCCCTCCACTTT. Full variable domain (missing parts from reference TRBV25-1 and TRBJ1-6): EADIYQTPRYLVIGTGKKITLECSQTMGHDKMYWYQQDPGMELHLIHYSYGVNSTEKGDLSSESTVSRIRTEHFPLTLESARPSHTSQYLCASRDTANSPLHFGNGTRLTVT.

J is TRBJ1-2 and V is TRBV19; the D gene is possibly TRBD1 (5 bases). The CDR3 is made up of 14 amino acids. CDR1 and CDR2 (germline): LNHDA, SQIVND (reference sequence). Trimming left V 6 bases short and J 4 bases short, with 15 bases between. The CDR3 protein is CASSLGGGGYGYTF. CDR3 DNA sequence: TGTGCCAGTAGCCTCGGGGGAGGAGGCTATGGCTACACCTTC.

This clone was counted once. This chain connects TRBV27 to TRBJ2-3, with 8 bases aligning to TRBD2. The CDR3 has 15 residues. J lost 2 bases, V lost 8 bases, and 9 bases had no gene match. Per the germline V gene, CDR1 is MNHEY and CDR2 is SMNVEV (reference sequence). The CDR3 DNA reads TGTGCCAGCGGAGCGGGAGTGGGGTTCACAGATACGCAGTATTTT. It specifies CASGAGVGFTDTQYF.

V usage is TRBV6-5 and J usage is TRBJ2-1; 9 bases fit TRBD1. Looked up from germline, CDR1 is MNHEY and CDR2 is SVGAGI. The CDR3 covers 13 residues. V was clipped by 6 bases and J by 5 bases; unmatched bases: 2. Written as DNA, the CDR3 is TGTGCCAGCAGACGGACAGGGGACAATGAGCAGTTCTTC. Translation gives CASRRTGDNEQFF.

The chain combines TRBV11-3 with TRBJ2-1; D is unresolved. From germline, CDR1 is SGHNT and CDR2 YENEEA. The CDR3 spans 13 residues. Trimming pared 1 base from V and 8 bases from J, leaving 9 bases between. The CDR3 nucleotides are TGTGCCAGCAGCTTAGGTGTAGTGGATGAGCAGTTCTTC. It yields the protein CASSLGVVDEQFF.

V is TRBV28 and J is TRBJ2-7, with TRBD1 matching 7 bases. CDR3 length: 13 amino acids. CDR1 and CDR2 (germline): MDHEN, SYDVKM. Trimming at V came to 7 bases and at J to 5 bases, leaving 8 bases not matched to a gene. CDR3 sequence (DNA): TGTGCCAGCATCCCCAGGGGGACCGACGAGCAGTACTTC. It specifies CASIPRGTDEQYF.

The V call is TRBV19, the J call TRBJ1-1, with D possibly TRBD1 on 5 matching bases. This CDR3 region has 14 residues. Between the trimmed V and J ends, which lost 7 bases and 1 base, there was a span of 13 bases. Germline-derived CDR1 and CDR2 are LNHDA and SQIVND (reference sequence). This CDR3 reads CASKPRGENTEAFF. Here the CDR3 DNA reads TGTGCCAGTAAACCCCGGGGGGAGAACACTGAAGCTTTCTTT.

The V and J genes are TRBV9 and TRBJ2-7, with 10 bases matching TRBD2. Germline V gene data show CDR1 as SGDLS and CDR2 as YYNGEE. J was trimmed by 5 bases and V by 4 bases; bases with no gene match: 9. This CDR3 region has 15 residues. For the CDR3, the DNA is TGTGCCAGCAGCTCCTACGGGACTAGCGACGACGAGCAGTACTTC. It encodes CASSSYGTSDDEQYF.

The chain links TRBV6-1 to TRBJ2-7, with D tentatively TRBD1 (5 bases). Germline V gives CDR1 MNHNS, CDR2 SASEGT. Trimming removed 3 bases at V and 2 bases at J, with 8 bases between. The CDR3 has 13 amino acids. The CDR3 is CASSDDSPYEQYF. The CDR3 DNA reads TGTGCCAGCAGTGATGACAGTCCCTACGAGCAGTACTTC.

A single count supports this clone. The chain recombines TRBV12-2 with TRBJ2-7; the table names TRBD1, a call not compared with the DNA. TRBV12-2 is flagged as a pseudogene. The CDR3 is made up of 13 amino acids. CDR3 region: CASRFHKFDEQYF. As DNA, the CDR3 is TGTGCAAGTCGCTTCCACAAATTCGACGAGCAGTACTTC.

The CDR3 reads CASSQVVARVPEAFF. CDR3 in DNA: TGTGCCAGCAGCCAAGTTGTGGCTCGGGTCCCTGAAGCTTTCTTT. The chain has TRBV4-2 and TRBJ1-1; no reliable D call. Trimming left V 1 base short and J 6 bases short, with 15 bases between. CDR3 length equals 15 residues. Looked up from germline, CDR1 is LGHNA and CDR2 is YNFKEQ.

The rearrangement uses TRBV9 and TRBJ2-2; 11 bases match TRBD2. CDR1 is SGDLS, CDR2 YYNGEE, per germline. This CDR3 has 15 amino acids. Germline trimming cut 4 bases from V and 4 bases from J; bases unmatched to any gene: 3. For the CDR3, the DNA is TGTGCCAGCAGCATGGGGACTAGCGGCACCGGGGAGCTGTTTTTT. Its protein product is CASSMGTSGTGELFF.

This chain links TRBV6-5 with TRBJ2-5; tentatively, D is TRBD1 (6 bases). Judging by the DNA end, TRBJ2-7 fits better; the J call may be wrong. This CDR3 spans 14 amino acids. The germline CDR1 and CDR2 sequences are MNHEY and SVGAGI. The CDR3 sequence is CASSLTGTTYEQYF. The CDR3 DNA reads TGTGCCAGCAGTTTGACAGGTACAACCTACGAGCAGTACTTC.

CDR3 DNA sequence: TGTGCCAGCAGCCAAGTTGAGGGTACCTCCTATGGCTACACCTTC. Translation: CASSQVEGTSYGYTF. The V call is TRBV4-2, the J call TRBJ1-2; D is unresolved. The germline gives CDR1 LGHNA, CDR2 YNFKEQ. V was trimmed by 1 base and J by 4 bases, leaving 13 bases between them. The CDR3 has 15 amino acids.

This clone turned up a few times. The rearrangement uses TRBV10-3 and TRBJ1-2; D is possibly TRBD1 (5 bases). Trimming shortened V by 0 bases and J by 4 bases, and 6 bases separated the two germline ends. CDR1 and CDR2 from the germline V gene are ENHRY and SYGVKD. The CDR3 extends over 13 amino acids. The CDR3 DNA reads TGTGCCATCAGTGAGTCAGGGGTCTATGGCTACACCTTC. Its translation is CAISESGVYGYTF.